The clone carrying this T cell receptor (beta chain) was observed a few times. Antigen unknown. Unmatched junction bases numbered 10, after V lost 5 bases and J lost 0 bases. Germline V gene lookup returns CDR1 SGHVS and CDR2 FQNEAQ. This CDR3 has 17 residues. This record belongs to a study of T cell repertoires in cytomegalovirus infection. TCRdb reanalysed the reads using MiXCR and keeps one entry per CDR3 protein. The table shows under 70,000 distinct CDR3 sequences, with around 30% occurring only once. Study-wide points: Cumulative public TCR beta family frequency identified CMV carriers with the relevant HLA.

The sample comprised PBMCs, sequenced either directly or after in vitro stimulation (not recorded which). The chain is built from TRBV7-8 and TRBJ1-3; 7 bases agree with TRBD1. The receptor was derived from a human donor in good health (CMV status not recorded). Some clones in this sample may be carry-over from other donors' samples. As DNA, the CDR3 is TGTGCCAGCAGCCAAAGTAGACAGGGATTCTCTGGAAACACCATATATTTT. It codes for CASSQSRQGFSGNTIYF.